These 24 T cell receptor beta chains share one sample of origin, sequenced in a study of long-term antiretroviral therapy in people with HIV. At the survey level, the v3.0 immunoSEQ assay was run. Method: immunoSEQ multiplex PCR; TCRdb's copy keeps in-frame clones and lacks some. Of roughly 38,000 clones in the sample, roughly 80% were seen once. The specimen was unsorted PBMCs, collected 0.3 years after starting antiretroviral therapy. The origin of the receptors is a man younger than 30 with HIV.

This clone was counted a few times. The chain recombines TRBV4-2 with TRBJ2-7; 7 bases line up with TRBD1. Germline lookup yields CDR1 LGHNA and CDR2 YNFKEQ. V gave up 4 bases and J gave up 4 bases; unmatched junction bases: 10. There are 15 residues in the CDR3. CDR3 nucleotides: TGTGCCAGCAGCCGCGCCGGGACAGAAGCTTACGAGCAGTACTTC. Translating it yields CASSRAGTEAYEQYF.

CDR3 region: CASSLAGGHNSPLHF. CDR3 sequence (DNA): TGCGCCAGCAGCTTGGCAGGGGGCCATAATTCACCCCTCCACTTT. The J gene is TRBJ1-6, the V gene TRBV5-1; 8 nucleotides agree with TRBD1. The V segment lost 0 bases and the J segment 5 bases; nucleotides outside the gene matches: 1. The germline gives CDR1 SGHRS, CDR2 YFSETQ. CDR3 length equals 15 residues.

This clone came up once. This sequence joins TRBV4-2 and TRBJ2-3; no reliable D call. CDR1 LGHNA and CDR2 YNFKEQ come from the germline V gene. V was cut by 1 base and J by 1 base, with 3 bases left in between. The CDR3 sequence is 13 residues long. As DNA, the CDR3 is TGTGCCAGCAGCCAAGGGCGCACAGATACGCAGTATTTT. Translation gives CASSQGRTDTQYF.

Only one count was recorded for this clone. The chain has TRBV5-5 and TRBJ2-5; D possibly matches TRBD1 or TRBD2 (5 bases each). V lost 1 base to trimming and J lost 1 base, with 14 bases between them. Per germline, CDR1 SGHKS and CDR2 YYEKEE (reference sequence). The CDR3 has 16 amino acids. CDR3 residues: CASSLSGQGIQETQYF. CDR3 in DNA: TGTGCCAGCAGCTTGTCGGGGCAGGGAATCCAAGAGACCCAGTACTTC.

The chain carries TRBV28 and TRBJ1-1; D gene uncertain. The V end lost 3 bases, the J end lost 10 bases, and 12 bases lay between the germline ends. The CDR3 contains 12 residues. From germline, CDR1 is MDHEN and CDR2 SYDVKM. CDR3 region: CASSLAVSGAFF. For the CDR3, the DNA is TGTGCCAGCAGTTTGGCGGTCTCAGGAGCTTTCTTT.

V is TRBV7-9 and J is TRBJ2-3; no reliable D call. There are 16 residues in the CDR3. The V end lost 5 bases, the J end lost 0 bases, and 15 bases lay between the germline ends. Germline CDR1 SEHNR, CDR2 FQNEAQ (reference sequence). The chain's CDR3 is CASSPREWPSTDTQYF. CDR3 coding DNA: TGTGCCAGCAGCCCCAGAGAGTGGCCCAGCACAGATACGCAGTATTTT.

This clone was seen just once. The chain is built from TRBV28 and TRBJ1-1, with D possibly matching TRBD1 (5 bases). This CDR3 region has 14 residues. CDR1 MDHEN and CDR2 SYDVKM come from the germline V gene. Between the trimmed V and J ends, which lost 7 bases and 4 bases, there was a span of 16 bases. The CDR3 loop is CASILQGGFTEAFF. The CDR3 DNA follows: TGTGCCAGCATCCTCCAGGGAGGGTTCACTGAAGCTTTCTTT. Supplemented by reference TRBV28 and TRBJ1-1, the full variable domain reads DVKVTQSSRYLVKRTGEKVFLECVQDMDHENMFWYRQDPGLGLRLIYFSYDVKMKEKGDIPEGYSVSREKKERFSLILESASTNQTSMYLCASILQGGFTEAFFGQGTRLTVV.

The chain couples TRBV19 to TRBJ2-7, with D maybe TRBD2 (6 bases). The germline gives CDR1 LNHDA, CDR2 SQIVND (reference sequence). The CDR3 consists of 17 residues. Trimming removed 4 bases at V and 2 bases at J, with 21 bases between. CDR3 bases: TGTGCCAGTAGTAGTACCGGGAGCAACAAAGCGACCTACGAGCAGTACTTC. This sequence encodes CASSSTGSNKATYEQYF. The whole variable domain, filled in from reference TRBV19 and TRBJ2-7, reads DGGITQSPKYLFRKEGQNVTLSCEQNLNHDAMYWYRQDPGQGLRLIYYSQIVNDFQKGDIAEGYSVSREKKESFPLTVTSAQKNPTAFYLCASSSTGSNKATYEQYFGPGTRLTVT.

The V gene is TRBV27, the J gene TRBJ2-7; 9 bases match TRBD1. After removal of 8 bases from V and 5 bases from J, the junction contained 16 bases not matched to a gene. Germline CDR1 MNHEY, CDR2 SMNVEV (reference sequence). This CDR3 region has 16 residues. In DNA form, the CDR3 reads TGTGCCAGCTCAGTTTTGGGCCCGACAGGGGGTGACGAGCAGTACTTC. Protein sequence: CASSVLGPTGGDEQYF.

This clone appeared once. The chain couples TRBV7-2 to TRBJ1-5, with a tentative D call TRBD1 (5 bases). CDR1 and CDR2 from the germline V gene are SGHTA and FQGNSA. The CDR3 extends over 15 amino acids. Trimming cost V 5 bases and J 2 bases, with 13 bases left between them. CDR3 DNA sequence: TGTGCCAGCAGCCCACGGGACCGAGGCAATCAGCCCCAGCATTTT. It codes for CASSPRDRGNQPQHF. Full variable domain (outside the CDR3, taken from reference TRBV7-2 and TRBJ1-5): GAGVSQSPSNKVTEKGKDVELRCDPISGHTALYWYRQSLGQGLEFLIYFQGNSAPDKSGLPSDRFSAERTGGSVSTLTIQRTQQEDSAVYLCASSPRDRGNQPQHFGDGTRLSIL.

This chain connects TRBV18 to TRBJ2-7; D gene ambiguous. The CDR3 totals 14 residues. Trimming left V 3 bases short and J 3 bases short, with 12 bases between. Germline V lookup: CDR1 KGHSH, CDR2 LQKENI. CDR3 DNA: TGTGCCAGCTCACCCTCTTTGGGCGACTACGAGCAGTACTTC. Translation gives CASSPSLGDYEQYF.

This clone was detected once. The chain couples TRBV30 to TRBJ2-1, with D possibly matching TRBD1 (6 bases). Trimming took 0 bases from V and 8 from J, leaving 23 bases between them. The germline V gene has CDR1 GTSNPN and CDR2 SVGIG (reference sequence). CDR3 length equals 17 residues. The DNA of the CDR3 is TGTGCCTGGAGTGTACGTGGCAACAGGGCCCTCGTCGATGAGCAGTTCTTC. The encoded protein is CAWSVRGNRALVDEQFF.

This chain links TRBV18 with TRBJ2-1, with 11 bases fitting TRBD2. Looked up from germline, CDR1 is KGHSH and CDR2 is LQKENI. The length of the CDR3 is 15 residues. The junction had 2 bases not matched to a gene; V was cut back by 5 bases and J by 2 bases. The CDR3 protein is CASSELAGAYNEQFF. CDR3 DNA sequence: TGTGCCAGCTCAGAACTAGCGGGGGCCTACAATGAGCAGTTCTTC.

This chain joins TRBV6-1 and TRBJ1-2; maybe TRBD1 (6 bases). Germline V lookup: CDR1 MNHNS, CDR2 SASEGT. Trimming cost V 2 bases and J 4 bases, with 14 bases left between them. This CDR3 is built from 15 residues. CDR3 coding DNA: TGTGCCAGCAGTGAAATCGGGGGGGCTCGCTATGGCTACACCTTC. It translates to CASSEIGGARYGYTF.

This rearrangement joins TRBV27 to TRBJ1-4; D ambiguous. V shed 5 bases and J shed 8 bases, with 18 bases lying between them. From germline, CDR1 is MNHEY and CDR2 SMNVEV (reference sequence). The CDR3 spans 15 residues. The CDR3 loop reads CASSLGSSSHEKLFF. The CDR3 nucleotides read TGTGCCAGCAGTCTGGGATCCTCATCCCACGAAAAACTGTTTTTT.

This chain uses TRBV6-6 with TRBJ2-7, with D perhaps TRBD2 (5 bases). Looked up from germline, CDR1 is MNHNY and CDR2 is SVGAGI (reference sequence). The V gene lost 2 bases and the J gene lost 6 bases, with 11 bases spanning the gap. This CDR3 has 13 residues. The CDR3 region is CASSYIGEFEQYF. The DNA of the CDR3 is TGTGCCAGCAGTTACATTGGGGAGTTCGAGCAGTACTTC.

This clone was seen only once. V gene TRBV5-4 combines with J gene TRBJ2-7; TRBD1 aligns across 7 bases. CDR3 size: 14 residues. The germline CDR1 and CDR2 sequences are SGHNT and YYREEE (reference sequence). With V trimmed by 4 bases and J by 3 bases, 7 bases remained unmatched. The CDR3 reads CASSRGQTIYEQYF. The CDR3 DNA follows: TGTGCCAGCAGCCGGGGACAGACGATCTACGAGCAGTACTTC. Together with reference TRBV5-4 and TRBJ2-7, the CDR3 gives the full variable domain: ETGVTQSPTHLIKTRGQQVTLRCSSQSGHNTVSWYQQALGQGPQFIFQYYREEENGRGNFPPRFSGLQFPNYSSELNVNALELDDSALYLCASSRGQTIYEQYFGPGTRLTVT.

V gene TRBV13 combines with J gene TRBJ2-2; D is ambiguous. Germline-derived CDR1 and CDR2 are PRHDT and FYEKMQ (reference sequence). The CDR3 consists of 15 residues. Trimming removed 4 bases at V and 2 bases at J, with 11 bases between. The CDR3 loop reads CASSSERANTGELFF. Here the CDR3 DNA reads TGTGCCAGCAGCTCGGAAAGGGCCAACACCGGGGAGCTGTTTTTT.

This chain uses TRBV19 with TRBJ2-3; no clear D. Germline CDR1 reads LNHDA; CDR2 reads SQIVND (reference sequence). This CDR3 region has 13 residues. V dropped 2 bases and J dropped 3 bases, with 6 bases sitting between them. The CDR3 nucleotides are TGTGCCAGTAGTATACGACCTACAGATACGCAGTATTTT. It translates to CASSIRPTDTQYF.

CDR3 sequence reads: CASSAGYPASSVLEQFF. CDR3 DNA sequence: TGTGCCAGCAGTGCCGGATACCCAGCCTCCTCAGTACTTGAGCAGTTCTTC. This chain links TRBV6-1 with TRBJ2-1; D gene unclear. Trimming took 4 bases from V and 9 from J, leaving 25 bases between them. This CDR3 has 17 amino acids. Germline CDR1 is MNHNS and CDR2 is SASEGT.

The rearrangement uses TRBV7-8 and TRBJ2-5; 8 bases match TRBD1. Germline lookup yields CDR1 SGHVS and CDR2 FQNEAQ. V lost 5 bases, J lost 0 bases, and 5 bases stayed unmatched. The CDR3 sequence is 15 residues long. CDR3 loop: CASSPRTGHQETQYF. In nucleotides, the CDR3 is TGTGCCAGCAGCCCCCGGACAGGGCACCAAGAGACCCAGTACTTC.

This chain links TRBV7-3 with TRBJ2-2; 9 bases match TRBD2. The CDR3 consists of 16 residues. Germline V gene lookup returns CDR1 SGHTA and CDR2 FQGTGA. The V segment lost 1 base and the J segment 6 bases; nucleotides outside the gene matches: 6. CDR3 DNA: TGTGCCAGCAGCTTAATCGGCGGGAGGGCCGCCGGGGAGCTGTTTTTT. Translating it yields CASSLIGGRAAGELFF. The entire variable domain, with the rest obtained from reference TRBV7-3 and TRBJ2-2, is as follows: GAGVSQTPSNKVTEKGKYVELRCDPISGHTALYWYRQSLGQGPEFLIYFQGTGAADDSGLPNDRFFAVRPEGSVSTLKIQRTERGDSAVYLCASSLIGGRAAGELFFGEGSRLTVL.

The V call is TRBV7-9, the J call TRBJ2-6, with D unclear. Germline V CDR1 and CDR2: SEHNR, FQNEAQ (reference sequence). V lost 4 bases and J 0 bases, leaving 7 bases between the germline ends. CDR3 size: 15 residues. CDR3 sequence reads: CASSSIVSGANVLTF. CDR3 DNA sequence: TGTGCCAGCAGCTCTATTGTCTCTGGGGCCAACGTCCTGACTTTC.

This clone showed up just a few times. This chain uses TRBV5-1 with TRBJ2-7; D not certain. CDR3 length: 11 residues. Germline V CDR1 and CDR2: SGHRS, YFSETQ. Deletions cut 3 bases from V and 4 bases from J, with 5 bases between. CDR3 nucleotides: TGCGCCAGCAGCTCTGAGTACGAGCAGTACTTC. Translating gives CASSSEYEQYF.